A single sample gave rise to the 27 T cell receptor beta chains below, sequenced in a study of tissue T cells after allogeneic stem cell transplantation. Produced via immunoSEQ multiplex PCR; TCRdb's table is partial and in-frame only. The sample has 5,500 to 7,500 clones, about a third seen once. Documented time point: mouse harvest day 14 after allogeneic transplant. Tail vein injection delivered 10^7 T-cell-depleted bone marrow cells and 10^6 splenic CD5+ T cells. Material for sequencing was skin. The receptors derive from a female BALB/c mouse given C57BL/6 T cells with graft-versus-host disease after an allogeneic hematopoietic cell transplant.

This clone is medium-sized within its sample. Mouse names are used for the genes. The read gets to within 1 residue of the CDR3 end, and the germline J gene fills in the rest. The rearrangement joins TRBV26 to TRBJ2-4, with D uncertain. The CDR3 loop spans 13 amino acids. Germline V gene lookup returns CDR1 KGHPV and CDR2 FQNQEV (reference sequence). Between the trimmed V and J ends, which lost 4 bases and 7 bases, there was a span of 12 bases. The sequenced CDR3 bases are TGTGCCAGCAGTCACAACCCCGGGGACACCTTGTAC. As protein: CASSHNPGDTLY. In full, the CDR3 is CASSHNPGDTLYF.

Details on this clone: Gene labels here are mouse ones. The CDR3 end is not reached by the read, which stops 1 residue before it; the germline J gene fills it in. V gene TRBV26 combines with J gene TRBJ2-4; D might be TRBD2 (5 bases). The V and J ends lost 5 bases and 1 base respectively, with 7 bases between them. The CDR3 has 13 amino acids. The germline V gene encodes CDR1 KGHPV and CDR2 FQNQEV (reference sequence). CDR3 amino acids: CASSILGQNTLYF. CDR3 bases read: TGTGCCAGCAGTATACTGGGTCAAAACACCTTGTAC.

This clone was counted a few times. Germline and genes here are mouse. The CDR3 extends 1 residue past the end of the read, so its final part is completed from the germline J gene. V and J are TRBV12-1 and TRBJ2-7, with 8 bases that match TRBD2. Germline assignment: CDR1 SGHSN and CDR2 HYEKVE. The CDR3 contains 14 residues. V gave up 1 base and J gave up 6 bases; unmatched junction bases: 7. Incomplete CDR3 DNA: TGTGCCAGCTCTCTGTGGGGGGGGCGCGGTGAACAGTAC. Its translation: CASSLWGGRGEQY. The entire CDR3 protein reads CASSLWGGRGEQYF.

Comments on this clone: Mouse gene names apply. CDR3 residues: CASSPTGGSDYTF. The DNA read from the CDR3 is TGTGCCAGCAGTCCGACAGGGGGCTCCGACTACACC. The chain is built from TRBV26 and TRBJ1-2; TRBD1 matches at 9 bases. The read ends 1 residue shy of where the CDR3 ends; the end is completed using the germline J gene. Trimming took 4 bases from V and 4 from J; bases not matched to a gene: 1. The V gene's germline CDR1 is KGHPV and CDR2 FQNQEV (reference sequence). The CDR3 has 13 residues.

As concerns this clone: Genes here carry mouse names. The DNA ends 1 residue before the CDR3 does, and the rest of the CDR3 is filled in from the germline J gene. V gene TRBV13-2 combines with J gene TRBJ2-7; 7 nucleotides agree with TRBD2. In germline, CDR1 is NNHNN, CDR2 SYGAGS (reference sequence). The ends lost 5 bases at V and 0 bases at J; junction bases unmatched: 5. This CDR3 is 14 amino acids long. CDR3 DNA (partial): TGTGCCAGCGGGAGGCTGGGGGACTCCTATGAACAGTAC. Amino acids: CASGRLGDSYEQY. The whole CDR3 is CASGRLGDSYEQYF.

Points on this clone: Mouse gene names apply. This chain's CDR3 is CASSDRVGQNTLYF. CDR3 DNA, as far as it was read: TGTGCCAGCAGTGACAGGGTTGGTCAAAACACCTTGTAC. The gene calls are TRBV26 and TRBJ2-4; 7 positions agree with TRBD1. With the read ending 1 residue before the CDR3 end, the germline J gene is used to fill in that end. CDR3 size: 14 residues. The junction had 3 bases not matched to a gene; V was cut back by 5 bases and J by 1 base. The germline V gene has CDR1 KGHPV and CDR2 FQNQEV (reference sequence).

In regard to this clone: Gene and germline names: mouse. The sequenced fragment ends 1 residue before the CDR3 boundary, so the rest is inferred from the germline J gene. The genes are TRBV26 and TRBJ1-1; D is possibly TRBD1 (6 bases). CDR3 length equals 14 residues. V was pared by 6 bases and J by 0 bases, with 11 bases between. Germline V CDR1 and CDR2: KGHPV, FQNQEV (reference sequence). CDR3 DNA (partial): TGTGCCAGCAGCCCCAGGGGTGCAAACACAGAAGTCTTC. Translation: CASSPRGANTEVF. In full, the CDR3 is CASSPRGANTEVFF.

On this clone: Mouse germline and gene names are used. The CDR3 is cut off 1 residue early in the read; its end comes from the germline J gene. The chain is built from TRBV16 and TRBJ2-5; 10 positions match TRBD2. V lost 3 bases and J lost 2; bases outside the gene matches: 2. CDR3 length: 15 amino acids. CDR1 SGHSA and CDR2 FRNQAP come from the germline V gene. The CDR3 reads CASSFTGGGQDTQYF. CDR3 DNA, as far as it was read: TGTGCAAGCAGCTTTACTGGGGGGGGCCAAGACACCCAGTAC.

Of note for this clone: Genes and germline come from the mouse. With the read ending 1 residue before the CDR3 end, the germline J gene is used to fill in that end. The chain combines TRBV13-2 with TRBJ2-5; 9 positions agree with TRBD2. The CDR3 is 15 amino acids. Germline V gene lookup returns CDR1 NNHNN and CDR2 SYGAGS (reference sequence). Trimming took 2 bases from V and 2 from J; bases not matched to a gene: 3. CDR3 region: CASGDWGGSQDTQYF. The CDR3 DNA, read in part, is TGTGCCAGCGGTGACTGGGGGGGGTCCCAAGACACCCAGTAC.

By sample fraction, this clone is medium-sized. Gene names and germline match the mouse. Read coverage stops 1 residue before the CDR3 terminus; the germline J gene supplies the remainder. This chain uses TRBV26 with TRBJ1-1; no clear D. Germline assignment: CDR1 KGHPV and CDR2 FQNQEV (reference sequence). V lost 2 bases to trimming and J lost 5 bases, with 6 bases between them. This CDR3 is 12 amino acids long. Incomplete CDR3 DNA: TGTGCCAGCAGTCTGCCGACAACAGAAGTCTTC. It is translated as CASSLPTTEVF. The complete CDR3 sequence is CASSLPTTEVFF.

This clone was observed a handful of times. These gene names are mouse names. The CDR3 sequence: CASRTSFGNTLYF. CDR3 DNA (partial): TGTGCCAGCAGGACATCATTTGGAAATACGCTCTAT. This rearrangement joins TRBV15 to TRBJ1-3; the D is unclear. The DNA ends 1 residue before the CDR3 does, and the rest of the CDR3 is filled in from the germline J gene. CDR1 is SGHND, CDR2 FRSKSL, per germline. The germline V and J ends were trimmed by 6 bases and 3 bases, with 9 bases remaining between them. This CDR3 contains 13 residues. Full variable domain (outside the CDR3, taken from reference TRBV15 and TRBJ1-3): DAGVTQTPRHEVAEKGQTIILKCEPVSGHNDLFWYRQTKIQGLELLSYFRSKSLMEDGGAFKDRFKAEMLNSSFSTLKIQPTEPKDSAVYLCASRTSFGNTLYFGEGSRLIVV.

For this clone: Gene labels here are mouse ones. Read data end 1 residue before the CDR3 end; the end is taken from the germline J gene. The chain uses TRBV13-3 and TRBJ2-7, with D perhaps matching TRBD2 (5 bases). The V gene lost 1 base and the J gene lost 0 bases, with 8 bases spanning the gap. Germline lookup yields CDR1 NNHDY and CDR2 SYVADS. This CDR3 has 14 amino acids. CDR3 bases read: TGTGCCAGCAGTGATCCTGGGAGCTCCTATGAACAGTAC. Protein: CASSDPGSSYEQY. The entire CDR3 protein is CASSDPGSSYEQYF.

To note about this clone: The gene symbols are mouse symbols. Partial CDR3 DNA: TGTGCCAGCAATACAGGGTTTTCCAACGAAAGATTATTT. Translated: CASNTGFSNERLF. The whole CDR3 protein reads CASNTGFSNERLFF. The chain has TRBV26 and TRBJ1-4, with D tentatively TRBD1 (6 bases). The read ends 1 residue early relative to the CDR3; the germline J gene fills the gap. Trimming removed 7 bases from V and 0 bases from J, with 9 bases in between. The germline V gene has CDR1 KGHPV and CDR2 FQNQEV (reference sequence). This CDR3 spans 14 amino acids.

Details on this clone: Here the gene names and germline are mouse. CDR3 DNA (partial): TGTGCCAGCGGGACAGGGGGCTATGAACAGTAC. Translation: CASGTGGYEQY. The whole CDR3 sequence is CASGTGGYEQYF. The J gene is TRBJ2-7, the V gene TRBV13-1; TRBD1 matches 11 bases. With the read ending 1 residue before the CDR3 end, the germline J gene is used to fill in that end. Trimming removed 7 bases from V and 3 bases from J; junction bases left unmatched: 0. This CDR3 is 12 amino acids long. The V gene's germline CDR1 is NSHNY and CDR2 SYGAGN.

This clone has only a few counts. Gene names and germline refer to mouse. The DNA ends 1 residue before the CDR3 does, and the rest of the CDR3 is filled in from the germline J gene. The rearrangement joins TRBV15 to TRBJ2-7, with 11 bases that match TRBD2. The V gene end was trimmed by 6 bases and the J gene end by 2 bases; junction bases not matched to a gene: 3. The CDR3 length is 14 residues. Looked up from germline, CDR1 is SGHND and CDR2 is FRSKSL. This chain's CDR3 is CASSMTGGAYEQYF. The sequenced CDR3 bases are TGTGCCAGCAGCATGACTGGGGGGGCCTATGAACAGTAC. The full variable domain, its missing parts supplied by reference TRBV15 and TRBJ2-7, is DAGVTQTPRHEVAEKGQTIILKCEPVSGHNDLFWYRQTKIQGLELLSYFRSKSLMEDGGAFKDRFKAEMLNSSFSTLKIQPTEPKDSAVYLCASSMTGGAYEQYFGPGTRLTVL.

This clone is labeled medium-sized. Genes and germline come from the mouse. The read ends 1 residue before the CDR3 terminus; that terminus is restored from the germline J gene. The genes are TRBV16 and TRBJ2-7; TRBD1 matches 8 bases. There are 15 residues in the CDR3. J was trimmed by 1 base and V by 3 bases; bases with no gene match: 5. The germline V gene encodes CDR1 SGHSA and CDR2 FRNQAP. Incomplete CDR3 DNA: TGTGCAAGCAGCTTTCCGGACAGGGAATCCTATGAACAGTAC. This translates into CASSFPDRESYEQY. The complete CDR3 protein is CASSFPDRESYEQYF.

Turning to this clone: Gene names are the mouse ones. The read terminates 1 residue before the CDR3 end, so the remaining end is supplied by the germline J gene. This rearrangement joins TRBV26 to TRBJ2-3; possible D gene TRBD1, 6 bases. CDR1 is KGHPV, CDR2 FQNQEV, per germline (reference sequence). The CDR3 has 14 residues. Trimming took off 5 bases at V and 0 bases at J, with 9 bases between the two ends. The CDR3 sequence is CASSGDISAETLYF. The sequenced part of the CDR3 DNA is TGTGCCAGCAGTGGGGACATTAGTGCAGAAACGCTGTAT.

By proportion, this clone is medium-sized. Gene names refer to mouse genes. The read terminates 1 residue before the CDR3 end, so the remaining end is supplied by the germline J gene. The J gene is TRBJ1-5, the V gene TRBV2, with D perhaps matching TRBD1 (5 bases). This CDR3 is built from 15 residues. Germline lookup yields CDR1 LGHNA and CDR2 YSYQKL. Deletions cut 1 base from V and 0 bases from J, with 7 bases between. The CDR3 reads CASSQGTNNNQAPLF. Partial CDR3 DNA: TGTGCCAGCAGCCAAGGGACAAATAACAACCAGGCTCCGCTT.

This clone was found a few times. Each gene name is a mouse one. The CDR3 extends 1 residue past the end of the read, so its final part is completed from the germline J gene. The chain links TRBV3 to TRBJ2-7; possible D gene TRBD1, 5 bases. V dropped 2 bases and J dropped 6 bases, with 5 bases sitting between them. The CDR3 has 11 amino acids. From germline, CDR1 is SNHLY and CDR2 FYNGKV (reference sequence). The CDR3 DNA, read in part, is TGTGCCAGCAGCTTAAGGGGTGAACAGTAC. It translates to CASSLRGEQY. The whole CDR3 protein reads CASSLRGEQYF.

This clone is medium-sized by share. The genes are named according to mouse. Sequencing ends 1 residue short of the CDR3 end; the germline J gene provides the rest. The sample holds other DNA sequences that translate to the same CDR3. The chain couples TRBV20 to TRBJ2-7; perhaps TRBD2 as D (6 bases). This CDR3 has 11 amino acids. Germline CDR1 GFQATS, CDR2 STVNSAI. The V end was cut by 4 bases, the J end by 4 bases, with 8 bases between. The part of the CDR3 DNA that was read is TGTGGTGCTACCGGGGGGTATGAACAGTAC. Amino acid sequence: CGATGGYEQY. The complete CDR3 reads CGATGGYEQYF.

This clone came up a few times. Germline and genes: mouse. The CDR3 end is not reached by the read, which stops 1 residue before it; the germline J gene fills it in. The chain joins TRBV26 to TRBJ1-2; maybe TRBD1 (5 bases). Germline V lookup: CDR1 KGHPV, CDR2 FQNQEV (reference sequence). V was pared by 3 bases and J by 0 bases, with 8 bases between. The CDR3 contains 14 residues. The CDR3 loop reads CASSLQVANSDYTF. The sequenced part of the CDR3 DNA is TGTGCCAGCAGTCTACAGGTTGCAAACTCCGACTACACC.

This clone is labeled as medium-sized. The germline and genes are mouse ones. The read finishes 1 residue shy of the CDR3 end, and the germline J gene is used to complete it. The rearrangement links TRBV26 to TRBJ2-7; no clear D. The CDR3 totals 11 residues. The germline V gene encodes CDR1 KGHPV and CDR2 FQNQEV (reference sequence). V lost 4 bases and J lost 4, with 5 bases in between. CDR3 amino acids: CASSPGYEQYF. The part of the CDR3 DNA that was read is TGTGCCAGCAGTCCGGGGTATGAACAGTAC.

This clone has more than one count but fewer than ten. Genes here carry mouse names. The DNA ends 1 residue before the CDR3 does, and the rest of the CDR3 is filled in from the germline J gene. The chain links TRBV26 to TRBJ1-1; D remains ambiguous. CDR3 length equals 13 residues. Looked up from germline, CDR1 is KGHPV and CDR2 is FQNQEV (reference sequence). V shed 3 bases and J shed 0 bases, with 5 bases lying between them. CDR3 DNA, as far as it was read: TGTGCCAGCAGTCTAATAGCAAACACAGAAGTCTTC. Translating it yields CASSLIANTEVF. The entire CDR3 protein reads CASSLIANTEVFF.

In its sample, this clone is medium-sized (0.01 to 0.1%). Mouse gene names and germline throughout. The observed sequence ends 1 residue before the CDR3 terminus, with the missing tail filled in from the germline J gene. The rearrangement links TRBV26 to TRBJ1-6, with 7 bases that match TRBD1. TRBJ1-6 is sorted into the ORF group, with uncertain function. The CDR3 loop spans 15 amino acids. CDR1 is KGHPV and CDR2 is FQNQEV in the germline V gene (reference sequence). The V and J ends lost 0 bases and 4 bases, in that order; junction bases with no gene match: 0. CDR3 DNA (partial): TGTGCCAGCAGTCTGTCGGGACAGTATAATTCGCCCCTCTAC. It codes for CASSLSGQYNSPLY. The whole CDR3 sequence reads CASSLSGQYNSPLYF.

As to this clone: Here the gene names and germline are mouse. Read data end 1 residue before the CDR3 end; the end is taken from the germline J gene. The rearrangement uses TRBV16 and TRBJ2-3, with a possible D match to TRBD2 (6 bases). Per germline, CDR1 SGHSA and CDR2 FRNQAP. V was clipped by 4 bases and J by 0 bases, with 8 bases between them. The CDR3 length is 14 residues. The CDR3 here is CASSWGTSAETLYF. The CDR3 bases that were read are TGTGCAAGCAGCTGGGGGACTAGTGCAGAAACGCTGTAT.

Concerning this clone itself: Mouse gene names and germline throughout. CDR3 bases read: TGCACCTGCAGTGCAGATCGGGGGACTAGTGCAGAAACGCTGTAT. Translating it yields CTCSADRGTSAETLY. The full CDR3 sequence reads CTCSADRGTSAETLYF. V gene TRBV1 combines with J gene TRBJ2-3; a possible D gene is TRBD2 (6 bases). The read ends 1 residue shy of where the CDR3 ends; the end is completed using the germline J gene. The germline CDR1 and CDR2 sequences are NSQYPW and LRSPGD (reference sequence). Trimming took off 0 bases at V and 0 bases at J, with 10 bases between the two ends. The CDR3 covers 16 residues. Drawing the rest from reference TRBV1 and TRBJ2-3, the complete variable domain is VTLLEQNPRWRLVPRGQAVNLRCILKNSQYPWMSWYQQDLQKQLQWLFTLRSPGDKEVKSLPGADYLATRVTDTELRLQVANMSQGRTLYCTCSADRGTSAETLYFGSGTRLTVL.

About this clone itself: Mouse germline and gene names are used. The missing CDR3 end, 1 residue past where the read stops, is filled in from the germline J gene. V usage is TRBV19 and J usage is TRBJ2-5; 12 nucleotides match TRBD2. Germline CDR1 and CDR2: FNHDT and SITEND (reference sequence). The CDR3 is 16 residues long. V shed 2 bases and J 3 bases; nucleotides not matched to a gene: 4. CDR3 residues: CASSIQDWGGQDTQYF. The CDR3 bases that were read are TGTGCCAGCAGTATTCAGGACTGGGGGGGGCAAGACACCCAGTAC.